This T cell receptor beta chain appears in the sequencing data of a study of cytomegalovirus exposure and HLA in healthy donors. Study-level results: Rates of TCR association differed by HLA locus in a later analysis, with DRB1 highest and HLA-C lowest.

Primers for the PCR totalled 60 Vbeta and 13 Jbeta. Method: immunoSEQ multiplex PCR; TCRdb's copy keeps in-frame clones and lacks some. The sample comprises about 200,000 clones, approximately 80% of which are singletons, and about 1.4% rests with the top ten. With regard to this clone: The antigen is not known.

This CDR3 contains 14 residues. CDR1 is MDHEN and CDR2 is SYDVKM in the germline V gene. V was cut by 6 bases and J by 4 bases, with 15 bases left in between. The specimen was PBMCs. This receptor was identified in a girl aged 5-17 years in good health and CMV-seronegative. The gene calls are TRBV28 and TRBJ1-2; D may be TRBD1 (6 bases). The DNA of the CDR3 is TGTGCCAGCAGCTTACAGGGTTTGAGCTATGGCTACACCTTC. Protein product: CASSLQGLSYGYTF.